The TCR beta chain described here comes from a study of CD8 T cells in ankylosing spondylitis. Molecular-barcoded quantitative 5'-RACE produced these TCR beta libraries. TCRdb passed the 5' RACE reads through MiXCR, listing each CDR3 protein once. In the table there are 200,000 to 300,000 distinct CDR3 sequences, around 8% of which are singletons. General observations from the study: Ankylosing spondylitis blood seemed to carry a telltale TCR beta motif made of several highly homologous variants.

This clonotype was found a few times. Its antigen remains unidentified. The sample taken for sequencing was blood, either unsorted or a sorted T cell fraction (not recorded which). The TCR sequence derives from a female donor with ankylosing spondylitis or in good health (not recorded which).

The CDR3 DNA is TGTGCCAGCAGCTTAGACGGGACAGGGGTGAACACCGGGGAGCTGTTTTTT. This gives the protein CASSLDGTGVNTGELFF. V and J are TRBV11-2 and TRBJ2-2, with 10 bases identical to TRBD1. The V gene's germline CDR1 is SGHAT and CDR2 FQNNGV. After removal of 0 bases from V and 1 base from J, the junction contained 2 bases not matched to a gene. This CDR3 is 17 amino acids long. Looking up the rest from reference TRBV11-2 and TRBJ2-2 gives the full variable domain: EAGVAQSPRYKIIEKRQSVAFWCNPISGHATLYWYQQILGQGPKLLIQFQNNGVVDDSQLPKDRFSAERLKGVDSTLKIQPAKLEDSAVYLCASSLDGTGVNTGELFFGEGSRLTVL.